Presented here are 2 T cell receptor beta chains from one specimen sequenced in a study of beta chain bispecific antibodies for T cell cancers. Study outcomes and limitations: Most targeted TRBV signal came from the leukemia cell line cells, not normal T cells.

No antigen has been identified for these receptors. T cells were expanded from blood mononuclear cells for about three days with anti-CD3 OKT3 or CD3/CD28 beads. TCRdb independently ran MiXCR on the 5' RACE reads; one entry per CDR3 protein. The table has 20,000 or so distinct CDR3 sequences, over 2% seen once. The sequenced material came from healthy donor T cells cultured with leukemia cells. The origin of the receptors is a human donor in good health. Some clones in this sample may be carry-over from other donors' samples.

This clonotype appeared many times. This chain connects TRBV5-1 to TRBJ1-2, with a possible D match to TRBD1 (5 bases). This CDR3 is 15 amino acids long. The V gene lost 4 bases and the J gene lost 0 bases, with 13 bases spanning the gap. Germline CDR1 and CDR2: SGHRS and YFSETQ. The CDR3: CASSSGTSANYGYTF. CDR3 DNA sequence: TGCGCCAGCAGCAGTGGGACCTCAGCTAACTATGGCTACACCTTC.

This clonotype came up many times. The chain couples TRBV3-1 to TRBJ2-3; D perhaps matches TRBD1 (6 bases). This CDR3 contains 16 residues. V was trimmed by 2 bases and J by 1 base, leaving 13 bases between them. Germline V lookup: CDR1 LGHDT, CDR2 YNNKEL (reference sequence). For the CDR3, the DNA is TGTGCCAGCAGCCAAATAACAGGGTATGGCACAGATACGCAGTATTTT. Translating gives CASSQITGYGTDTQYF.